This entry concerns a single T cell receptor beta chain. This sample is part of a study of patients and donors after allogeneic stem cell transplantation. The CDR3 spans 13 residues. Germline CDR1 SSHAT, CDR2 FNYEAQ (reference sequence). Trimming stripped 5 bases from V and 4 bases from J, with 12 bases between. Each CDR3 protein is one row after TCRdb ran MiXCR on the RT-PCR reads. The data contain around 200,000 distinct CDR3 sequences, more than 35% of them singletons. The chain couples TRBV7-7 to TRBJ2-7; D perhaps matches TRBD2 (6 bases). Sequenced: blood, either unsorted or a sorted T cell fraction (not recorded which). This receptor was obtained from a human donor who was either an allogeneic HSCT recipient or a stem cell or donor lymphocyte infusion donor (not recorded which). It is not recorded whose cells these are; they may come from a transplant donor. CDR3 region: CASSPAGGYEQYF. The DNA for the CDR3 is TGTGCCAGCAGCCCTGCCGGGGGATACGAGCAGTACTTC. Looking up the rest from reference TRBV7-7 and TRBJ2-7 gives the full variable domain: GAGVSQSPRYKVTKRGQDVTLRCDPISSHATLYWYQQALGQGPEFLTYFNYEAQPDKSGLPSDRFSAERPEGSISTLTIQRTEQRDSAMYRCASSPAGGYEQYFGPGTRLTVT.